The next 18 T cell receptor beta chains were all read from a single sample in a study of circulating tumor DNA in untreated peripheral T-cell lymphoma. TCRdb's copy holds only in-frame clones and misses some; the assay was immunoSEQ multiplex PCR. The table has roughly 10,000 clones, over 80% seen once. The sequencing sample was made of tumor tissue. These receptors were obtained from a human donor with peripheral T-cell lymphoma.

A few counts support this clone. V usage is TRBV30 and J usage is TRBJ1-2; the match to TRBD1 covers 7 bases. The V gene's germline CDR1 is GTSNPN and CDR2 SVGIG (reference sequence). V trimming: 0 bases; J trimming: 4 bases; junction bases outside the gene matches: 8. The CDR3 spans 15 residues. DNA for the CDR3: TGTGCCTGGAGTGTACGACAGGGCGCTAGCTATGGCTACACCTTC. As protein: CAWSVRQGASYGYTF.

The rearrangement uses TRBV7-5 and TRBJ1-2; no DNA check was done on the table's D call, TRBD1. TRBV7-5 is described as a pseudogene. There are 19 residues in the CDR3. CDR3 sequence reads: CASSLGYQGAGAYQYGYTF. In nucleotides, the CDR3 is TGTGCCAGCAGCTTAGGGTACCAAGGGGCAGGGGCCTATCAGTATGGCTACACCTTC.

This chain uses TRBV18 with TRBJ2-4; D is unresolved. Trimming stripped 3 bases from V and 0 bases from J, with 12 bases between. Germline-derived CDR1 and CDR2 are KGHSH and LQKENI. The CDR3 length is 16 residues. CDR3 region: CASSPANPVAKNIQYF. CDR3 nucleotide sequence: TGTGCCAGCTCACCGGCAAATCCCGTAGCCAAAAACATTCAGTACTTC.

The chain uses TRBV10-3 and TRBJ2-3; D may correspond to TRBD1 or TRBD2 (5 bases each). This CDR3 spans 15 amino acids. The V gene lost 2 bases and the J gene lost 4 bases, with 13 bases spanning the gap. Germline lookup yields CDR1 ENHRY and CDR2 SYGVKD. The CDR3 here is CAISEVGVSADTQYF. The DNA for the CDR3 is TGTGCCATCAGTGAGGTGGGGGTTTCGGCAGATACGCAGTATTTT.

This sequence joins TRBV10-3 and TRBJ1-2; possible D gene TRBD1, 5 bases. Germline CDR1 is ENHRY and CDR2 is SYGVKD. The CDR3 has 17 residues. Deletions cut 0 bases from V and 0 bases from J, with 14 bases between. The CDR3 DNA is TGTGCCATCAGTGAGTCGAGACAGACACTCCCTAACTATGGCTACACCTTC. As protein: CAISESRQTLPNYGYTF.

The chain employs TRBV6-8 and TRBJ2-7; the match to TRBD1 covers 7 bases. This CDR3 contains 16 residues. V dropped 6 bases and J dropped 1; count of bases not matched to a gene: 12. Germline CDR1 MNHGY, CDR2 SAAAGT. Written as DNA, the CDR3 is TGTGCCAGCAGACTGAACCCGGGACAGTTGTCCTACGAGCAGTACTTC. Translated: CASRLNPGQLSYEQYF.

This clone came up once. CDR3 residues: CASSLDAEETQYF. CDR3 sequence (DNA): TGTGCCAGTAGTCTGGACGCTGAAGAGACCCAGTACTTC. The chain carries TRBV19 and TRBJ2-5, with D hard to call. V lost 5 bases to trimming and J lost 3 bases, with 10 bases between them. Germline-derived CDR1 and CDR2 are LNHDA and SQIVND (reference sequence). CDR3 length: 13 residues.

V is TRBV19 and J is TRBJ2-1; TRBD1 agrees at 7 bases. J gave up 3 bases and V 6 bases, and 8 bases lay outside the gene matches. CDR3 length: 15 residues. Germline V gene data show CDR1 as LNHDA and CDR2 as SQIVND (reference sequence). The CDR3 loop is CASRGDAGGYNEQFF. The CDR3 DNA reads TGTGCCAGTAGAGGGGATGCAGGGGGCTACAATGAGCAGTTCTTC.

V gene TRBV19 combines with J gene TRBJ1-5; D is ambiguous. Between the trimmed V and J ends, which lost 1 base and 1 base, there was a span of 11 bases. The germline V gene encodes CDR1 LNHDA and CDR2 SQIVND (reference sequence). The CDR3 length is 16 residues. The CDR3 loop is CASSIVSTMSNQPQHF. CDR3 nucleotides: TGTGCCAGTAGTATAGTCAGCACGATGAGCAATCAGCCCCAGCATTTT. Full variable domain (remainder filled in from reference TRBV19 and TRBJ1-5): DGGITQSPKYLFRKEGQNVTLSCEQNLNHDAMYWYRQDPGQGLRLIYYSQIVNDFQKGDIAEGYSVSREKKESFPLTVTSAQKNPTAFYLCASSIVSTMSNQPQHFGDGTRLSIL.

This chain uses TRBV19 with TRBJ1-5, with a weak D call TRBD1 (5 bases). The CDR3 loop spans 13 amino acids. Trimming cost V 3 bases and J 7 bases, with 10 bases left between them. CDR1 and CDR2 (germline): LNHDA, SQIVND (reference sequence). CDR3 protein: CASSIGTDQPQHF. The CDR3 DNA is TGTGCCAGTAGTATCGGGACGGACCAGCCCCAGCATTTT.

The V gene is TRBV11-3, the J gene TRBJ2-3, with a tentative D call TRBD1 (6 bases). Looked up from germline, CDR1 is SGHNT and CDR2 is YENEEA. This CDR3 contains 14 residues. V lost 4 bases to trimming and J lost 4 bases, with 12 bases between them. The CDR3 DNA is TGTGCCAGCAGCTCCCAGGGGCGGTCAGATACGCAGTATTTT. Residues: CASSSQGRSDTQYF.

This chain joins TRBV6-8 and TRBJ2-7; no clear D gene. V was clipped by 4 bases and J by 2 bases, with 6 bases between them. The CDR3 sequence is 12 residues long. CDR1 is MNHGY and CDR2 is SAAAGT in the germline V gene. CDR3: CASSSKPYEQYF. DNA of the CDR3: TGTGCCAGCAGTTCCAAACCCTACGAGCAGTACTTC.

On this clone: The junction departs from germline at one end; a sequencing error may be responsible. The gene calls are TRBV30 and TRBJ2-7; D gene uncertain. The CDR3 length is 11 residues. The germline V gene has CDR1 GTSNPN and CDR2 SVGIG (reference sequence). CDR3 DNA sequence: TGTGCCTGGAGTGTGGGCCCTGGATTGGACTTC. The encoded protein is CAWSVGPGLDF.

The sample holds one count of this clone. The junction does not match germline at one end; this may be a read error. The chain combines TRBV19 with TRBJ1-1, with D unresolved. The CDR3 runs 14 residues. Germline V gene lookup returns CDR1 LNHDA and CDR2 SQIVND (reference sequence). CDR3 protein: CASSIVLLNTEVFF. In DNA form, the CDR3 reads TGTGCCAGTAGTATAGTACTGTTGAACACTGAAGTTTTCTTT.

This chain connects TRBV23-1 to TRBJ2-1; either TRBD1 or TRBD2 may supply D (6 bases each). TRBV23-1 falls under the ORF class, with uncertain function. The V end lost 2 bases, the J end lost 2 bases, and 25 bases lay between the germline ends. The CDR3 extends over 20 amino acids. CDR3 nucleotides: TGCGCCAGCAGTCAACCGAGGTGGGGGGCATTACCGGTAACCTACAATGAGCAGTTCTTC. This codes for CASSQPRWGALPVTYNEQFF.

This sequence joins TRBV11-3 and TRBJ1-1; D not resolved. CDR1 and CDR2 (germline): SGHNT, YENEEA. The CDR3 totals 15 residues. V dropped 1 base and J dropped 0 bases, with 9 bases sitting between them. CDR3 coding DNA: TGTGCCAGCAGCTTAGTTGTCGGCTTGAACACTGAAGCTTTCTTT. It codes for CASSLVVGLNTEAFF. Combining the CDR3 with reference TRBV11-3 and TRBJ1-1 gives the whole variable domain EAGVVQSPRYKIIEKKQPVAFWCNPISGHNTLYWYLQNLGQGPELLIRYENEEAVDDSQLPKDRFSAERLKGVDSTLKIQPAELGDSAVYLCASSLVVGLNTEAFFGQGTRLTVV.

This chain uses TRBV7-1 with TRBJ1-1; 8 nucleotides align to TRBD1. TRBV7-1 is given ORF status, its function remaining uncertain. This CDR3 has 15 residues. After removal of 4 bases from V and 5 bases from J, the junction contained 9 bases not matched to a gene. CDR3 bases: TGTGCCAGCAGCTTTAGCCAGGGGGCATATACTGAAGCTTTCTTT. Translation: CASSFSQGAYTEAFF.

The DNA of the CDR3 is TGTGCCAGCAGCCTGGGGGGGGACACTGAAGCTTTCTTT. It yields the protein CASSLGGDTEAFF. V usage is TRBV14 and J usage is TRBJ1-1; possible D gene TRBD1, 5 bases. The CDR3 contains 13 residues. Germline CDR1 and CDR2: SGHDN and FVKESK. The V gene lost 4 bases and the J gene lost 3 bases, with 9 bases spanning the gap.